This TCR beta chain was recorded in a study of identifying expanded T cells in peripheral blood. This CDR3 comprises 14 residues. Germline values: CDR1 SGHAT, CDR2 FQNNGV. The V gene lost 2 bases and the J gene lost 3 bases, with 7 bases spanning the gap. Study-wide points: Across healthy donors, higher total template counts meant significantly greater roughly 2-week count variance. Technical replicates showed about 1.1 changed clones; approximately 2 weeks roughly 16; four weeks 19.

No infections or other immune events were documented during collection. Concerning this clone: Its matching antigen is unknown.

Assay used: immunoSEQ multiplex PCR; TCRdb lists only in-frame clones, some missing. The table lists fewer than 65,000 clones, more than 70% of them singletons, with under 5% in the top ten. V gene TRBV11-2 combines with J gene TRBJ2-2, with D perhaps TRBD1 (6 bases). Sequenced: blood. The source of this sequence is a person aged 18 to 75 in good health. The CDR3 loop reads CASSLTGYTGELFF. The CDR3 DNA reads TGTGCCAGCAGCTTAACAGGGTACACCGGGGAGCTGTTTTTT. Using reference TRBV11-2 and TRBJ2-2 for the parts outside the CDR3, the full variable domain is EAGVAQSPRYKIIEKRQSVAFWCNPISGHATLYWYQQILGQGPKLLIQFQNNGVVDDSQLPKDRFSAERLKGVDSTLKIQPAKLEDSAVYLCASSLTGYTGELFFGEGSRLTVL.